The 32 T cell receptor beta chains below were found in one sample sequenced in a study of blood T cell repertoires in COVID-19. Clones were read by immunoSEQ multiplex PCR, and TCRdb kept only the in-frame ones, dropping some. The sample consists of about 230,000 clones, roughly 80% of them appearing once. Sequencing input: peripheral blood. The origin of the receptors is a man aged 50-59 years with active or convalescent COVID-19.

This clone has just a few counts. The CDR3 DNA is TGTGCCAGCAGGGGGACAGGGAACACCGGGGAGCTGTTTTTT. Its translation is CASRGTGNTGELFF. The V gene is TRBV27, the J gene TRBJ2-2; 8 bases line up with TRBD1. V lost 6 bases and J lost 1; bases outside the gene matches: 1. The CDR3 length is 14 residues. Germline V gene data show CDR1 as MNHEY and CDR2 as SMNVEV (reference sequence).

The rearrangement joins TRBV30 to TRBJ2-2; 10 bases line up with TRBD1. CDR1 and CDR2 (germline): GTSNPN, SVGIG (reference sequence). The junction had 6 bases not matched to a gene; V was cut back by 1 base and J by 7 bases. This CDR3 spans 15 amino acids. The CDR3 loop is CAWSARTGGVGELFF. The CDR3 region has the DNA TGTGCCTGGAGTGCCCGGACAGGGGGTGTCGGGGAGCTGTTTTTT.

This chain connects TRBV5-5 to TRBJ2-5; 9 positions agree with TRBD1. There are 16 residues in the CDR3. V trimming: 5 bases; J trimming: 4 bases; junction bases outside the gene matches: 12. CDR1 is SGHKS and CDR2 is YYEKEE in the germline V gene (reference sequence). The CDR3 loop is CASRQALGQGRETQYF. CDR3 nucleotide sequence: TGTGCCAGCAGACAGGCGCTGGGACAGGGACGAGAGACCCAGTACTTC.

This chain connects TRBV6-2 or TRBV6-3 to TRBJ2-3, with 9 bases aligning to TRBD2. Germline assignment: CDR1 MNHEY and CDR2 SVGEGT. After removal of 2 bases from V and 0 bases from J, the junction contained 6 bases not matched to a gene. This CDR3 spans 17 amino acids. As DNA, the CDR3 is TGTGCCAGCAGTTACAGAAAAGCGGGGGGCAGCACAGATACGCAGTATTTT. Its translation: CASSYRKAGGSTDTQYF.

The chain carries TRBV4-2 and TRBJ2-3, with a possible D match to TRBD1 (5 bases). This CDR3 has 18 amino acids. Germline V lookup: CDR1 LGHNA, CDR2 YNFKEQ. V lost 1 base to trimming and J lost 2 bases, with 19 bases between them. The CDR3 coding sequence is TGTGCCAGCAGCCAAGTGGGTTGGGGCAGGACGAACACAGATACGCAGTATTTT. Translated, it gives CASSQVGWGRTNTDTQYF.

This clone appeared a single time. The chain couples TRBV5-6 to TRBJ1-1; D unresolved. The CDR3 totals 14 residues. The V gene lost 0 bases and the J gene lost 2 bases, with 8 bases spanning the gap. Germline V lookup: CDR1 SGHDT, CDR2 YYEEEE. The CDR3 DNA reads as TGTGCCAGCAGCTTGGACGCGCACAACACTGAAGCTTTCTTT. This translates into CASSLDAHNTEAFF.

This clone was seen more than once but under ten times. This sequence joins TRBV6-5 and TRBJ2-1; D not certain. This CDR3 region has 14 residues. Trimming took 4 bases from V and 8 from J, leaving 15 bases between them. CDR1 and CDR2 from the germline V gene are MNHEY and SVGAGI. The CDR3 reads CASSLMAPHDEQFF. The CDR3 DNA is TGTGCCAGCAGTTTAATGGCCCCACACGATGAGCAGTTCTTC.

This clone came up a few times. The genes are TRBV5-1 and TRBJ2-1; a weak D match, TRBD2 (6 bases). Germline V gene lookup returns CDR1 SGHRS and CDR2 YFSETQ. Trimming pared 7 bases from V and 8 bases from J, leaving 25 bases between. This CDR3 is built from 16 residues. Here the CDR3 DNA reads TGCGCCAGCCGACTAGAAATGGGACCGCTCTCGGATGAGCAGTTCTTC. Its translation: CASRLEMGPLSDEQFF.

For the CDR3, the DNA is TGTGCCAGCAGTGTAAATAGCAATCAGCCCCAGCATTTT. Protein product: CASSVNSNQPQHF. The chain links TRBV12-3 or TRBV12-4 to TRBJ1-5; D not certain. The germline V and J ends were trimmed by 5 bases and 0 bases, with 5 bases remaining between them. The CDR3 is 13 amino acids.

The rearrangement joins TRBV5-4 to TRBJ1-2; D might be TRBD1 (6 bases). This CDR3 comprises 14 residues. The V end was cut by 0 bases, the J end by 6 bases, with 12 bases between. The germline V gene has CDR1 SGHNT and CDR2 YYREEE (reference sequence). Here the CDR3 reads CASSLGGGRDGYTF. The DNA of the CDR3 is TGTGCCAGCAGCTTGGGAGGGGGTAGAGATGGCTACACCTTC.

This chain uses TRBV20-1 with TRBJ2-1; tentatively, D is TRBD1 (5 bases). Trimming left V 3 bases short and J 8 bases short, with 14 bases between. Germline V gene lookup returns CDR1 DFQATT and CDR2 SNEGSKA (reference sequence). The CDR3 totals 13 residues. The CDR3 loop is CSASTTGRDEQFF. In nucleotides, the CDR3 is TGCAGTGCTAGTACTACAGGTCGGGATGAGCAGTTCTTC.

The rearrangement joins TRBV25-1 to TRBJ1-4; 9 bases are a match to TRBD1. V gave up 2 bases and J gave up 8 bases; unmatched junction bases: 9. This CDR3 comprises 16 residues. Per the germline V gene, CDR1 is MGHDK and CDR2 is SYGVNS. CDR3 DNA sequence: TGTGCCAGCAGTGAAGACCTACAGGGGGCGAGAGAAAAACTGTTTTTT. It codes for CASSEDLQGAREKLFF. Looking up the rest from reference TRBV25-1 and TRBJ1-4 gives the full variable domain: EADIYQTPRYLVIGTGKKITLECSQTMGHDKMYWYQQDPGMELHLIHYSYGVNSTEKGDLSSESTVSRIRTEHFPLTLESARPSHTSQYLCASSEDLQGAREKLFFGSGTQLSVL.

The sample holds a few counts of this clone. This specimen includes other DNA sequences encoding the same CDR3. This sequence joins TRBV7-9 and TRBJ1-5, with no clear D. Germline CDR1 SEHNR, CDR2 FQNEAQ (reference sequence). Trimming pared 3 bases from V and 4 bases from J, leaving 4 bases between. The CDR3 sequence is 12 residues long. CDR3 sequence reads: CASSFPNQPQHF. Here the CDR3 DNA reads TGTGCCAGCAGCTTCCCAAATCAGCCCCAGCATTTT.

The DNA of the CDR3 is TGTGCCAGCTCACCGACATCCAGGGGGCCTACCAGAGAGCAGTACTTC. Its protein is CASSPTSRGPTREQYF. The chain joins TRBV18 to TRBJ2-7; 8 nucleotides align to TRBD1. Unmatched junction bases numbered 14, after V lost 3 bases and J lost 7 bases. CDR3 length equals 16 residues. CDR1 is KGHSH, CDR2 LQKENI, per germline.

This clone was seen more than once but under ten times. V usage is TRBV5-1 and J usage is TRBJ1-3; the D is unclear. There are 15 residues in the CDR3. The V gene's germline CDR1 is SGHRS and CDR2 YFSETQ. V gave up 5 bases and J gave up 0 bases, with 12 bases separating them. The CDR3 region is CASRGTVSSGNTIYF. The CDR3 DNA follows: TGCGCCAGCAGGGGTACAGTGAGCTCTGGAAACACCATATATTTT.

The J gene is TRBJ1-5, the V gene TRBV28; maybe TRBD1 (6 bases). CDR3 length: 15 residues. Between the trimmed V and J ends, which lost 5 bases and 5 bases, there was a span of 16 bases. Per germline, CDR1 MDHEN and CDR2 SYDVKM. The CDR3 region has the DNA TGTGCCAGCAGTGTTACGGGGGGCGGGCATCAGCCCCAGCATTTT. Translated: CASSVTGGGHQPQHF.

The rearrangement joins TRBV18 to TRBJ2-7; tentative D call: TRBD2 (6 bases). In germline, CDR1 is KGHSH, CDR2 LQKENI. Trimming shortened V by 0 bases and J by 4 bases, and 13 bases separated the two germline ends. The CDR3 is made up of 15 amino acids. CDR3 bases: TGTGCCAGCTCACCACCCGGGGGATTGAGGTACGAGCAGTACTTC. Translated, it gives CASSPPGGLRYEQYF. Full variable domain (missing parts from reference TRBV18 and TRBJ2-7): NAGVMQNPRHLVRRRGQEARLRCSPMKGHSHVYWYRQLPEEGLKFMVYLQKENIIDESGMPKERFSAEFPKEGPSILRIQQVVRGDSAAYFCASSPPGGLRYEQYFGPGTRLTVT.

Concerning this clone itself: Other DNA sequences from this sample encode an identical CDR3 as well. The CDR3 nucleotides read TGTGCCAGCAGCGTAGGGCTAGCGGGGGGCCAAGAGACCCAGTACTTC. Translated: CASSVGLAGGQETQYF. This chain links TRBV9 with TRBJ2-5; 11 bases fit TRBD2. The CDR3 is 16 amino acids. CDR1 is SGDLS and CDR2 is YYNGEE in the germline V gene. Trimming cost V 0 bases and J 1 base; bases outside gene matches: 2.

The CDR3 spells CASGGQGANQPQHF. In DNA, the CDR3 is TGTGCCAGCGGTGGACAGGGGGCTAATCAGCCCCAGCATTTT. The rearrangement uses TRBV28 and TRBJ1-5; TRBD1 matches 11 bases. The CDR3 sequence is 14 residues long. Germline lookup yields CDR1 MDHEN and CDR2 SYDVKM. V gave up 8 bases and J gave up 4 bases; unmatched junction bases: 4.

The rearrangement links TRBV5-6 to TRBJ1-2; D may be TRBD1 (6 bases). Looked up from germline, CDR1 is SGHDT and CDR2 is YYEEEE. This CDR3 is 15 amino acids long. V lost 1 base and J 0 bases, leaving 10 bases between the germline ends. CDR3 sequence (DNA): TGTGCCAGCAGCTTGCCAGGGGCTACTAACTATGGCTACACCTTC. Translation gives CASSLPGATNYGYTF.

Written as DNA, the CDR3 is TGTGCCAGCAGCTCCCTAAGGGCGGGGGGACCCTACGAGCAGTACTTC. This sequence encodes CASSSLRAGGPYEQYF. The V call is TRBV5-5, the J call TRBJ2-7; 8 nucleotides match TRBD2. The CDR3 contains 16 residues. Unmatched junction bases numbered 10, after V lost 3 bases and J lost 2 bases. CDR1 SGHKS and CDR2 YYEKEE come from the germline V gene (reference sequence).

The rearrangement uses TRBV19 and TRBJ1-6, with 8 nucleotides matching TRBD1. CDR1 and CDR2 from the germline V gene are LNHDA and SQIVND (reference sequence). This CDR3 comprises 14 residues. Trimming at V came to 5 bases and at J to 7 bases, leaving 4 bases not matched to a gene. The CDR3 bases are TGTGCCAGTAGTTCGGACAGGGCCAATTCACCCCTCCACTTT. It yields the protein CASSSDRANSPLHF.

This rearrangement joins TRBV5-8 to TRBJ2-1, with TRBD2 matching over 11 bases. The CDR3 loop spans 14 amino acids. Germline CDR1 and CDR2: SGHTS and YDEGEE. V shed 4 bases, J shed 7 bases, and the junction held 4 bases outside the gene matches. In nucleotides, the CDR3 is TGTGCCAGCAGCCATAGCGGGGGGGGAAATGAGCAGTTCTTC. This sequence encodes CASSHSGGGNEQFF.

This clone was observed once. V and J are TRBV30 and TRBJ2-1; D possibly corresponds to TRBD1 (5 bases). Trimming took off 5 bases at V and 6 bases at J, with 23 bases between the two ends. This CDR3 has 16 amino acids. Per the germline V gene, CDR1 is GTSNPN and CDR2 is SVGIG (reference sequence). The DNA for the CDR3 is TGTGCCTGGCTTTCACATGGACCCCGAAGGGGCAATGAGCAGTTCTTC. Its translation is CAWLSHGPRRGNEQFF. Complete variable domain (other parts from reference TRBV30 and TRBJ2-1): SQTIHQWPATLVQPVGSPLSLECTVEGTSNPNLYWYRQAAGRGLQLLFYSVGIGQISSEVPQNLSASRPQDRQFILSSKKLLLSDSGFYLCAWLSHGPRRGNEQFFGPGTRLTVL.

The chain links TRBV15 to TRBJ2-7, with 7 bases lining up with TRBD2. Germline V gene data show CDR1 as LNHNV and CDR2 as YYDKDF (reference sequence). V dropped 3 bases and J dropped 4; count of bases not matched to a gene: 9. The CDR3 has 15 amino acids. The DNA of the CDR3 is TGTGCCACCAGCAGGTCCCTCCCCGGGAGGTACGAGCAGTACTTC. Protein sequence: CATSRSLPGRYEQYF. Combining the CDR3 with reference TRBV15 and TRBJ2-7 gives the whole variable domain DAMVIQNPRYQVTQFGKPVTLSCSQTLNHNVMYWYQQKSSQAPKLLFHYYDKDFNNEADTPDNFQSRRPNTSFCFLDIRSPGLGDTAMYLCATSRSLPGRYEQYFGPGTRLTVT.

The chain has TRBV5-1 and TRBJ2-2; D gene uncertain. Germline CDR1 SGHRS, CDR2 YFSETQ. The V end lost 7 bases, the J end lost 0 bases, and 10 bases lay between the germline ends. This CDR3 region has 14 residues. DNA for the CDR3: TGCGCCAGCCAGGCTAACTCGAACACCGGGGAGCTGTTTTTT. The encoded protein is CASQANSNTGELFF. The full variable domain, with the rest looked up from reference TRBV5-1 and TRBJ2-2, is KAGVTQTPRYLIKTRGQQVTLSCSPISGHRSVSWYQQTPGQGLQFLFEYFSETQRNKGNFPGRFSGRQFSNSRSEMNVSTLELGDSALYLCASQANSNTGELFFGEGSRLTVL.

The chain combines TRBV12-3 or TRBV12-4 with TRBJ1-2; the D is unclear. This CDR3 is built from 13 residues. V dropped 5 bases and J dropped 8 bases, with 15 bases sitting between them. The CDR3 DNA reads TGTGCCAGCAGTCCCTTTGAGAGGAAGGGCTACACCTTC. This encodes CASSPFERKGYTF.

The V gene is TRBV6-5, the J gene TRBJ1-6; 7 bases agree with TRBD1. Trimming cost V 6 bases and J 6 bases; bases outside gene matches: 5. The CDR3 runs 14 residues. Germline V gene lookup returns CDR1 MNHEY and CDR2 SVGAGI. CDR3 protein: CASRLGGSNSPLHF. The CDR3 DNA reads TGTGCCAGCAGGTTAGGGGGCTCTAATTCACCCCTCCACTTT.

The rearrangement links TRBV19 to TRBJ1-6; D unresolved. The V end was cut by 5 bases, the J end by 7 bases, with 18 bases between. The CDR3 is 16 residues long. The germline gives CDR1 LNHDA, CDR2 SQIVND (reference sequence). DNA of the CDR3: TGTGCCAGTAGTTCCGCCAAATTAGATTTGAATTCACCCCTCCACTTT. Amino acid sequence: CASSSAKLDLNSPLHF.

The sample holds one count of this clone. The genes are TRBV30 and TRBJ1-5, with TRBD1 as a possible D gene (5 bases). V lost 1 base and J lost 1, with 17 bases in between. CDR3 length: 17 residues. From germline, CDR1 is GTSNPN and CDR2 SVGIG (reference sequence). The CDR3 bases are TGTGCCTGGAGTGCCGCGGCTACGGGGGGGAGCAATCAGCCCCAGCATTTT. It specifies CAWSAAATGGSNQPQHF.

The rearrangement uses TRBV19 and TRBJ2-2; tentative D call: TRBD2 (6 bases). The V gene's germline CDR1 is LNHDA and CDR2 SQIVND (reference sequence). Trimming removed 2 bases at V and 5 bases at J, with 9 bases between. This CDR3 spans 14 amino acids. CDR3 sequence reads: CASSIKEGTGELFF. For the CDR3, the DNA is TGTGCCAGTAGTATAAAGGAGGGAACCGGGGAGCTGTTTTTT. Full variable domain (outside the CDR3, taken from reference TRBV19 and TRBJ2-2): DGGITQSPKYLFRKEGQNVTLSCEQNLNHDAMYWYRQDPGQGLRLIYYSQIVNDFQKGDIAEGYSVSREKKESFPLTVTSAQKNPTAFYLCASSIKEGTGELFFGEGSRLTVL.

This chain joins TRBV11-2 and TRBJ2-2; 10 bases are a match to TRBD1. Germline values: CDR1 SGHAT, CDR2 FQNNGV. V trimming: 5 bases; J trimming: 0 bases; junction bases outside the gene matches: 6. This CDR3 contains 17 residues. The CDR3 DNA is TGTGCCAGCAGCAGTACCGGGACAGGGGCGAACACCGGGGAGCTGTTTTTT. It codes for CASSSTGTGANTGELFF. Full variable domain (missing parts from reference TRBV11-2 and TRBJ2-2): EAGVAQSPRYKIIEKRQSVAFWCNPISGHATLYWYQQILGQGPKLLIQFQNNGVVDDSQLPKDRFSAERLKGVDSTLKIQPAKLEDSAVYLCASSSTGTGANTGELFFGEGSRLTVL.